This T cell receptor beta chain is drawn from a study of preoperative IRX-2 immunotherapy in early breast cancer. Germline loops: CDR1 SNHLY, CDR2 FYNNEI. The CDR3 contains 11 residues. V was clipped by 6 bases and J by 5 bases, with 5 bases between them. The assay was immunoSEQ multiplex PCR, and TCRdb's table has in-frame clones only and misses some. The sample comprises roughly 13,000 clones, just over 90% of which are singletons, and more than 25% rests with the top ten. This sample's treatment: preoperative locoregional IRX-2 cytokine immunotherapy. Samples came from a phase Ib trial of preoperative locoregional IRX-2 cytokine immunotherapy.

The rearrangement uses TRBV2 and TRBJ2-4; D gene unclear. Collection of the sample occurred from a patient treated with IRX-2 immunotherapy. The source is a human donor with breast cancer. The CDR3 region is CASSPQNIQYF. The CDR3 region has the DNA TGTGCCAGCAGCCCGCAAAACATTCAGTACTTC.